This section outlines one T cell receptor beta chain sequence together with its context. Its antigen is unidentified. The protocol was immunoSEQ multiplex PCR, while the TCRdb copy is restricted to in-frame clones and leaves out a portion. Altogether 35,000 to 55,000 clones are present, about 89% being singletons, with the ten largest covering 0.6% to 0.7%. This CDR3 has 16 residues. V was shortened by 0 bases and J by 2 bases, with 14 bases between the two germline ends. Germline V gene data show CDR1 as SGHRS and CDR2 as YFSETQ. This sample is part of a study of Tregs in tolerant kidney transplant recipients. Study-wide results and limits: Expanding Tregs on activated donor B cells appeared to best identify donor-specific TCRbeta clones.

This sequence was found in a human donor in good health. The chain carries TRBV5-1 and TRBJ2-5, with D uncertain. Sequencing was done on a sample of Tregs from blood. CDR3 in DNA: TGCGCCAGCAGCTTGGGTTGGGTGTCACGACAAGAGACCCAGTACTTC. Translating gives CASSLGWVSRQETQYF.